The clone carrying this T cell receptor beta chain occurred many times. The antigen is not known. Template switching supplied a universal primer site; unique molecular identifiers were carried on the cDNA. MiXCR was run by TCRdb on the 5' RACE reads, yielding one entry per CDR3 protein. The data contain a few hundred thousand distinct CDR3 sequences, around 15% of them singletons. This record comes from a study of identical twins. V dropped 5 bases and J dropped 1 base, with 5 bases sitting between them. This CDR3 has 12 residues. General study points: Models, which agreed with sharing between unrelated individuals, nonetheless underestimated the out-of-frame TCR alpha sharing seen in monozygotic twins.

This sample was also put to use in a study of yellow fever vaccine responses in identical twins.

The chain employs TRBV12-3 or TRBV12-4 and TRBJ1-1; D is unresolved. This receptor was taken from a woman younger than 35 in good health. The sample was CD4+ T cells sorted from blood. The CDR3 region is CASSIKNTEAFF. The CDR3 nucleotides read TGTGCCAGCAGTATAAAGAACACTGAAGCTTTCTTT.